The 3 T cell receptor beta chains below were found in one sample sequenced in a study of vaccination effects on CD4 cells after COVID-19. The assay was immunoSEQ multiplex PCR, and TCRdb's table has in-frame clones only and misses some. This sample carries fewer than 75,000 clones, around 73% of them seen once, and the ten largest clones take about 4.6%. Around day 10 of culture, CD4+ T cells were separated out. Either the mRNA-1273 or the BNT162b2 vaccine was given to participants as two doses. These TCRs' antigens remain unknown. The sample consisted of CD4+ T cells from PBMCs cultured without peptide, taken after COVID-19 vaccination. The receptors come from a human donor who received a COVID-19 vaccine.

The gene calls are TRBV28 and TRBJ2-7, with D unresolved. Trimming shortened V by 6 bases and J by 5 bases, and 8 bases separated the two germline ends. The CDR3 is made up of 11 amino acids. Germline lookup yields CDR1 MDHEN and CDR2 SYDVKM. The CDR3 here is CASRGLNEQYF. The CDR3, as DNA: TGTGCCAGCAGGGGTCTCAACGAGCAGTACTTC.

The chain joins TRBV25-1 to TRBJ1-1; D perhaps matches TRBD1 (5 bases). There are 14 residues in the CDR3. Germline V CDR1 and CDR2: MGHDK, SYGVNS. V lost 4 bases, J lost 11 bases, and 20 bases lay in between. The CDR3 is CASSGVPQGGRAFF. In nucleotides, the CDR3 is TGTGCCAGCAGTGGGGTTCCTCAGGGAGGGAGGGCTTTCTTT.

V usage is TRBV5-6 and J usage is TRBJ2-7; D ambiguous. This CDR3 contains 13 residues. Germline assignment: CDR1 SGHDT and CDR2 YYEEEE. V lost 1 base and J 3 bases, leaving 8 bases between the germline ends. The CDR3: CASSLSAVYEQYF. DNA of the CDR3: TGTGCCAGCAGCTTGTCCGCAGTCTACGAGCAGTACTTC.